These T cell receptor beta chains were read from a single sample in a study of CD8+ T cells in alopecia areata. Method: immunoSEQ multiplex PCR; TCRdb's copy keeps in-frame clones and lacks some. This sample carries about 190,000 clones, 50% to 60% of them seen once, and the ten largest clones take approximately 0.63%. Here the sequenced sample was CD4+ T cells sorted from blood, taken at week 4, from a patient treated with tofacitinib. The receptors stem from a human donor with alopecia areata. CDR3s include the opening cysteine and the closing phenylalanine or tryptophan. The D gene is left open where the match is weak. Some rows mark clone size as missing; the rest say once, few, many or name a class of expanded clone.

V	D	size	J	CDR3	DNA
TRBV5-1	TRBD1	few	TRBJ2-2	CASSLEGGLNTGELFF	TGCGCCAGCAGCTTGGAAGGGGGCCTGAACACCGGGGAGCTGTTTTTT
TRBV30	NA	NA	TRBJ1-3	CAWSLDEAGNTIYF	TGTGCCTGGAGTCTTGACGAGGCTGGAAACACCATATATTTT
TRBV18	NA	few	TRBJ2-7	CASSQIARDEQYF	TGTGCCAGCTCACAGATCGCCCGCGACGAGCAGTACTTC
TRBV6-5	TRBD2	many	TRBJ2-1	CASSPRTSMNEQFF	TGTGCCAGCAGCCCTAGGACTAGCATGAATGAGCAGTTCTTC
TRBV10-1	NA	many	TRBJ2-1	CASSESAPQGEQFF	TGCGCCAGCAGTGAGTCAGCGCCCCAGGGTGAGCAGTTCTTC
TRBV5-1	NA	NA	TRBJ2-1	CASSLTSPSYNEQFF	TGCGCCAGCAGCCTTACTAGCCCCTCCTACAATGAGCAGTTCTTC
TRBV4-1	NA	NA	TRBJ2-2	CASTERGVGAVTGELFF	TGCGCCAGCACCGAAAGGGGGGTAGGGGCGGTCACCGGGGAGCTGTTTTTT
TRBV6-5	NA	NA	TRBJ1-1	CASRQVGTEAFF	TGTGCCAGCAGACAGGTTGGCACTGAAGCTTTCTTT
TRBV11-2	NA	NA	TRBJ2-3	CASSPTAGSTADTQYF	TGTGCCAGCAGCCCCACGGCCGGGAGCACCGCAGATACGCAGTATTTT
TRBV29-1	TRBD1	few	TRBJ1-3	CSAQGASGNTIYF	TGCAGCGCCCAGGGGGCTTCTGGAAACACCATATATTTT
TRBV30	NA	NA	TRBJ2-3	CAWTSTDTQYF	TGTGCCTGGACCTCCACAGATACGCAGTATTTT
TRBV5-1	NA	NA	TRBJ2-4	CASSLDWGTKNIQYF	TGCGCCAGCAGCTTGGATTGGGGAACCAAAAACATTCAGTACTTC
TRBV6-5	TRBD1	many	TRBJ2-7	CASRRRQGEQYF	TGTGCCAGCAGGCGACGACAGGGAGAGCAGTACTTC
TRBV10-3	NA	NA	TRBJ2-7	CAISPTRNEQYF	TGTGCCATCAGTCCCACTCGGAACGAGCAGTACTTC
TRBV4-3	NA	few	TRBJ2-1	CASSQVVGSRNEQFF	TGCGCCAGCAGCCAAGTGGTAGGAAGTCGGAATGAGCAGTTCTTC
TRBV9	NA	NA	TRBJ2-5	CASNPLGGQETQYF	TGTGCCAGCAACCCCCTGGGGGGTCAAGAGACCCAGTACTTC
TRBV11-2	NA	NA	TRBJ2-5	CASSLRAFQETQYF	TGTGCCAGCAGCCTCAGGGCCTTCCAAGAGACCCAGTACTTC
TRBV10-3	TRBD1	NA	TRBJ2-7	CAITGTGLGEQYF	TGTGCCATCACTGGGACAGGGCTCGGGGAGCAGTACTTC
TRBV28	TRBD2	NA	TRBJ2-7	CASRPGAGGLAGPYEQYF	TGTGCCAGCAGACCGGGGGCTGGGGGCCTAGCGGGGCCCTACGAGCAGTACTTC
TRBV19	NA	NA	TRBJ2-1	CASRSMAAYEQFF	TGTGCCAGTAGATCCATGGCCGCGTATGAGCAGTTCTTC
TRBV7-3	TRBD2	NA	TRBJ2-5	CASRPETGTSGRAKRETQYF	TGTGCCAGCAGGCCCGAAACCGGGACTAGCGGGAGGGCGAAACGGGAGACCCAGTACTTC
TRBV29-1	NA	NA	TRBJ1-2	CSVEGPTGLMSGYTF	TGCAGCGTTGAAGGCCCCACAGGGCTAATGAGTGGCTACACCTTC
TRBV7-9	NA	NA	TRBJ1-2	CASSLGAGANYGYTF	TGTGCCAGCAGCTTAGGCGCAGGAGCTAACTATGGCTACACCTTC
TRBV9	TRBD2	NA	TRBJ2-1	CASSKAGEQFF	TGTGCCAGCAGCAAAGCGGGAGAGCAGTTCTTC
TRBV30	NA	NA	TRBJ2-7	CAWTLRGGGYEQYF	TGTGCCTGGACCCTACGGGGAGGGGGCTACGAGCAGTACTTC
TRBV2	NA	NA	TRBJ1-2	CASSYRHSHGGDDYGYTF	TGTGCCAGCAGTTATCGACACTCCCACGGCGGTGACGACTATGGCTACACCTTC
TRBV30	NA	NA	TRBJ2-2	CAWIIGGMNTGELFF	TGTGCCTGGATAATCGGAGGGATGAACACCGGGGAGCTGTTTTTT